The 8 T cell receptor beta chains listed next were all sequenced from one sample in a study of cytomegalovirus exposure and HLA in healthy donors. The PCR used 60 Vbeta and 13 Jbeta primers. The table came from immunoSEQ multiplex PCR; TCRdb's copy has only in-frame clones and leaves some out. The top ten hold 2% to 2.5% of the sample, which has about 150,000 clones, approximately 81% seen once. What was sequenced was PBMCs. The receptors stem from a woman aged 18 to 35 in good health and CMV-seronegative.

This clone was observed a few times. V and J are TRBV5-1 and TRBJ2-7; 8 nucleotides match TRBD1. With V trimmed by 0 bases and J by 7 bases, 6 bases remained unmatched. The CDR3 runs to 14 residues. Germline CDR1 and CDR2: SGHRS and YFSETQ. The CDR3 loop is CASSLGGTGGEQYF. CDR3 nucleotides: TGCGCCAGCAGCTTGGGCGGAACAGGGGGTGAGCAGTACTTC.

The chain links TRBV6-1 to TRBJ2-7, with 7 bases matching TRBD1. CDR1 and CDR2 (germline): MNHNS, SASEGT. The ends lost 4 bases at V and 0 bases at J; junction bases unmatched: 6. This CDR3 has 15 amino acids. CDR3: CASSGWGTASYEQYF. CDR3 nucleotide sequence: TGTGCCAGCAGTGGTTGGGGGACAGCCTCCTACGAGCAGTACTTC.

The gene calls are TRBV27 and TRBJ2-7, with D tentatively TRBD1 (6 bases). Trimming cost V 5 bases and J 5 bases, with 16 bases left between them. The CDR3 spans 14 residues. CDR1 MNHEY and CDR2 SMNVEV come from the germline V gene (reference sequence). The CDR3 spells CASSPTGILNEQYF. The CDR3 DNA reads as TGTGCCAGCAGTCCCACAGGGATCCTCAACGAGCAGTACTTC.

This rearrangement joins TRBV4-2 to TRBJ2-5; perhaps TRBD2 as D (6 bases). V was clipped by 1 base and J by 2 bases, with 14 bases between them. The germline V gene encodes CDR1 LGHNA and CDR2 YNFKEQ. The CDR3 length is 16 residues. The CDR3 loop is CASSQGVAEIQETQYF. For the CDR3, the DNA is TGTGCCAGCAGCCAAGGGGTAGCGGAGATACAAGAGACCCAGTACTTC.

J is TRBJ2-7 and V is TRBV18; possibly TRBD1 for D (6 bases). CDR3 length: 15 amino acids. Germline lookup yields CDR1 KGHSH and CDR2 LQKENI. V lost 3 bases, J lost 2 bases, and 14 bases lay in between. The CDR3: CASSPRPDSPYEQYF. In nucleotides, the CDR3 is TGTGCCAGCTCACCCCGTCCGGACAGTCCCTACGAGCAGTACTTC.

CDR3 in DNA: TGTGCCAGCAGCTCCGGGACAGGCCCGTCTGGGGCCAACGTCCTGACTTTC. Its translation is CASSSGTGPSGANVLTF. This chain joins TRBV28 and TRBJ2-6; 8 nucleotides align to TRBD1. Germline assignment: CDR1 MDHEN and CDR2 SYDVKM. V lost 6 bases, J lost 1 base, and 8 bases stayed unmatched. The CDR3 loop spans 17 amino acids.

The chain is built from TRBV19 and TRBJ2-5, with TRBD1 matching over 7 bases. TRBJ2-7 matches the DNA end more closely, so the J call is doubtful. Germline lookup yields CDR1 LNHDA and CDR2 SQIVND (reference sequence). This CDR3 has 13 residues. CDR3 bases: TGTGCCAGTAGAGGGCAGGGGGCCTACGAGCAGTACTTC. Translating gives CASRGQGAYEQYF.

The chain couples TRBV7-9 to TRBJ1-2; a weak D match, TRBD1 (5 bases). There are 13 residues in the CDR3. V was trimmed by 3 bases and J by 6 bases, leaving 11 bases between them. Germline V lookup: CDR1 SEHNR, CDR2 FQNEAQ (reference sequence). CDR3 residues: CASSFWGEDGYTF. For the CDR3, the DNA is TGTGCCAGCAGCTTTTGGGGGGAGGATGGCTACACCTTC.